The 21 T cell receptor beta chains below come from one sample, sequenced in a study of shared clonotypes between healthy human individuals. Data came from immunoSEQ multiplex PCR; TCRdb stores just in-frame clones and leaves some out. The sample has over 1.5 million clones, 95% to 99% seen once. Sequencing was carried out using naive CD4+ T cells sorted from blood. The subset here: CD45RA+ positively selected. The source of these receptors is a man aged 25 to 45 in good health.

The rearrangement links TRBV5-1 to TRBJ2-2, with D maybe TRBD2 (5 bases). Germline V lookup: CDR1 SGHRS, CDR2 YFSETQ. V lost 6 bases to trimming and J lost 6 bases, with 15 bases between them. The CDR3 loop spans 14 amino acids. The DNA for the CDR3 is TGCGCCAGCACTCGGGAAGGCCGGCCCGGGGAGCTGTTTTTT. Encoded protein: CASTREGRPGELFF.

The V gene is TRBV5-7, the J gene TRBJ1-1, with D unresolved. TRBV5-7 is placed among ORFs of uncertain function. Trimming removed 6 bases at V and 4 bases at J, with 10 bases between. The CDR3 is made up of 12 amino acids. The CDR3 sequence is CASIRVTTEAFF. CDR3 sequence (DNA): TGTGCCAGCATTCGGGTGACCACTGAAGCTTTCTTT.

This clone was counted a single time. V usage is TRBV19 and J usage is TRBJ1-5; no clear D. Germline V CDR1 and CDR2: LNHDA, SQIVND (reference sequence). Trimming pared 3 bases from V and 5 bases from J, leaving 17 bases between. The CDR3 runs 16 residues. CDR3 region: CASSMALSGLHQPQHF. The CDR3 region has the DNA TGTGCCAGTAGTATGGCCCTATCAGGATTGCATCAGCCCCAGCATTTT.

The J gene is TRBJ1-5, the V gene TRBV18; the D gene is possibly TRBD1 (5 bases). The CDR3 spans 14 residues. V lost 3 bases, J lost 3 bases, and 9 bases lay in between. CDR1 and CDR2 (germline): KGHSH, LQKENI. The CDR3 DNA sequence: TGTGCCAGCTCACCGTCAGGGAACAATCAGCCCCAGCATTTT. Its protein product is CASSPSGNNQPQHF.

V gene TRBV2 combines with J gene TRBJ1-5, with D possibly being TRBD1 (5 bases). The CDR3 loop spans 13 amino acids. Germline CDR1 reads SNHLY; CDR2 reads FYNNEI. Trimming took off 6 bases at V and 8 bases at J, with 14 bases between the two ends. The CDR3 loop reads CASRRPSGEPQHF. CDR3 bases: TGTGCCAGCAGACGGCCATCGGGGGAGCCCCAGCATTTT.

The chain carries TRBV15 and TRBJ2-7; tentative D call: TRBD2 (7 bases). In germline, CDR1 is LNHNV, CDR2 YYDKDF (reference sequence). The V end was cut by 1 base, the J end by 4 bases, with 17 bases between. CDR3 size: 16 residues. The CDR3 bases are TGTGCCACCAGCAGAGCGGGGGGCGCGGTTGGGTACGAGCAGTACTTC. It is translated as CATSRAGGAVGYEQYF. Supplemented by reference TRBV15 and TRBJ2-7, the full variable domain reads DAMVIQNPRYQVTQFGKPVTLSCSQTLNHNVMYWYQQKSSQAPKLLFHYYDKDFNNEADTPDNFQSRRPNTSFCFLDIRSPGLGDTAMYLCATSRAGGAVGYEQYFGPGTRLTVT.

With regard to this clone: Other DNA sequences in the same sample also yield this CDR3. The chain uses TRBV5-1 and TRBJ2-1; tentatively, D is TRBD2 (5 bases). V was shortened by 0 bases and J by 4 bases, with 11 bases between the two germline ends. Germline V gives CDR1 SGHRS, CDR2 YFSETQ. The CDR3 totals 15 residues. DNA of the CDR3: TGCGCCAGCAGCTTGGGACAAGGGAGTTACAATGAGCAGTTCTTC. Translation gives CASSLGQGSYNEQFF.

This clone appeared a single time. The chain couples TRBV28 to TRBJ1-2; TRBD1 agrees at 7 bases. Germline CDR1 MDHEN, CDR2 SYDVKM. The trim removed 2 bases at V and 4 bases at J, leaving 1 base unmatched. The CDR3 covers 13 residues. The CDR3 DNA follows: TGTGCCAGCAGTTTAGGACAGGCCTATGGCTACACCTTC. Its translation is CASSLGQAYGYTF.

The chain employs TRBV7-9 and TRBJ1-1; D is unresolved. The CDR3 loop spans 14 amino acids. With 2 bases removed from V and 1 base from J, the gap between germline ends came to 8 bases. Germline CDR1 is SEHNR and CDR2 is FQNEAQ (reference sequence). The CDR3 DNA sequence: TGTGCCAGCAGCTTACCCTTGAAGAACACTGAAGCTTTCTTT. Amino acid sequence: CASSLPLKNTEAFF.

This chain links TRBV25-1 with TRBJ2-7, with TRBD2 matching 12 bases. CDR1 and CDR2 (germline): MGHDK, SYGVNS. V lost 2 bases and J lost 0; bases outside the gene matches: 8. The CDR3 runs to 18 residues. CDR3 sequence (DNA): TGTGCCAGCAGTGAAGGTACTAGCGGGAGGTTTAGCTCCTACGAGCAGTACTTC. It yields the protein CASSEGTSGRFSSYEQYF.

CDR3 sequence: CASSFTGGTNEKLFF. The DNA of the CDR3 is TGCGCCAGCAGCTTTACGGGCGGAACTAATGAAAAACTGTTTTTT. The chain recombines TRBV5-1 with TRBJ1-4, with unresolved D. Germline V gene data show CDR1 as SGHRS and CDR2 as YFSETQ. The CDR3 runs to 15 residues. The V end lost 2 bases, the J end lost 1 base, and 9 bases lay between the germline ends.

The CDR3 here is CASSFDRAEQFF. CDR3 sequence (DNA): TGCGCCAGCAGCTTCGACAGGGCTGAGCAGTTCTTC. This chain connects TRBV5-1 to TRBJ2-1, with 7 bases fitting TRBD1. The CDR3 runs to 12 residues. Germline V gene sequence: CDR1 SGHRS, CDR2 YFSETQ. V shed 2 bases, J shed 9 bases, and the junction held 2 bases outside the gene matches.

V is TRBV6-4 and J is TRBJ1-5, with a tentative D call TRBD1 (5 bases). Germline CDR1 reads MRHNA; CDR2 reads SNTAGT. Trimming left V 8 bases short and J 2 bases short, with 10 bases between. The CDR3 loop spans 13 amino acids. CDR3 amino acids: CASARERNQPQHF. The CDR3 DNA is TGTGCCAGCGCCAGGGAGCGCAATCAGCCCCAGCATTTT.

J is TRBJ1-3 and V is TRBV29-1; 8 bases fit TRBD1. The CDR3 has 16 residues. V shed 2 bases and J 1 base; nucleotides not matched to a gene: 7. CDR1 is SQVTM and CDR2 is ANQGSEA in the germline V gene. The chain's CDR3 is CSVETQGAESGNTIYF. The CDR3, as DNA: TGCAGCGTTGAAACGCAGGGGGCAGAATCTGGAAACACCATATATTTT.

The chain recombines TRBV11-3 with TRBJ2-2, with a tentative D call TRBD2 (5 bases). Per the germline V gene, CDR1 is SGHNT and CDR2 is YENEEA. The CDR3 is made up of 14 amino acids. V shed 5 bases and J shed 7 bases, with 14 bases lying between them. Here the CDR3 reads CASSPTSSGGELFF. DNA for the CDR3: TGTGCCAGCAGCCCCACTAGTTCGGGCGGGGAGCTGTTTTTT. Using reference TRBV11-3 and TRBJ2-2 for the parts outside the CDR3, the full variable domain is EAGVVQSPRYKIIEKKQPVAFWCNPISGHNTLYWYLQNLGQGPELLIRYENEEAVDDSQLPKDRFSAERLKGVDSTLKIQPAELGDSAVYLCASSPTSSGGELFFGEGSRLTVL.

The CDR3 here is CASSNTGRETQYF. The CDR3 DNA reads as TGCGCCAGCAGTAACACAGGTCGGGAGACCCAGTACTTC. V usage is TRBV10-1 and J usage is TRBJ2-5; possibly TRBD1 for D (5 bases). CDR1 is WNHNN, CDR2 SYGVQD, per germline (reference sequence). V was pared by 5 bases and J by 5 bases, with 12 bases between. This CDR3 contains 13 residues.

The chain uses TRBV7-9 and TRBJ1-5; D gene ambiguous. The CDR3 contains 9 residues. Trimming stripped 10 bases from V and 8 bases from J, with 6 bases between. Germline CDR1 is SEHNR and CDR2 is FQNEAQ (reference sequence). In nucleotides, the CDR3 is TGTGCCACCGGGGAGCCCCAGCATTTT. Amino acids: CATGEPQHF.

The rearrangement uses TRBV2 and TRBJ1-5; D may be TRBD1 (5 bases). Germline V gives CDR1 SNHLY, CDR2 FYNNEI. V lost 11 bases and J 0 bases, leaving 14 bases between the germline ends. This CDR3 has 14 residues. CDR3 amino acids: CAGLDNYSNQPQHF. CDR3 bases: TGTGCCGGATTGGACAATTATAGCAATCAGCCCCAGCATTTT.

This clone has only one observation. The CDR3 is CASSSVRGQGGGNQPQHF. The CDR3 nucleotides are TGTGCCAGCAGCTCAGTAAGAGGACAGGGAGGAGGCAATCAGCCCCAGCATTTT. The chain recombines TRBV5-6 with TRBJ1-5; 8 bases fit TRBD1. The CDR3 is 18 residues long. J lost 2 bases, V lost 3 bases, and 13 bases had no gene match. Per the germline V gene, CDR1 is SGHDT and CDR2 is YYEEEE.

Here the CDR3 reads CASRPPGQGYEQYF. DNA for the CDR3: TGTGCCAGCAGGCCACCGGGACAGGGTTACGAGCAGTACTTC. The rearrangement joins TRBV5-8 to TRBJ2-7, with TRBD1 matching over 9 bases. This CDR3 comprises 14 residues. The trim removed 5 bases at V and 4 bases at J, leaving 7 bases unmatched. Germline assignment: CDR1 SGHTS and CDR2 YDEGEE.

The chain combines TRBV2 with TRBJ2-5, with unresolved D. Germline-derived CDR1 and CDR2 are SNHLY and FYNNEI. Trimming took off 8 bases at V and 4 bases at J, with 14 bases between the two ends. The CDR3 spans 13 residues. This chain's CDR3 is CASDKELGETQYF. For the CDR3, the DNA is TGTGCCAGCGACAAGGAGTTAGGAGAGACCCAGTACTTC. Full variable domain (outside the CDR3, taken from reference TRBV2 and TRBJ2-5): EPEVTQTPSHQVTQMGQEVILRCVPISNHLYFYWYRQILGQKVEFLVSFYNNEISEKSEIFDDQFSVERPDGSNFTLKIRSTKLEDSAMYFCASDKELGETQYFGPGTRLLVL.